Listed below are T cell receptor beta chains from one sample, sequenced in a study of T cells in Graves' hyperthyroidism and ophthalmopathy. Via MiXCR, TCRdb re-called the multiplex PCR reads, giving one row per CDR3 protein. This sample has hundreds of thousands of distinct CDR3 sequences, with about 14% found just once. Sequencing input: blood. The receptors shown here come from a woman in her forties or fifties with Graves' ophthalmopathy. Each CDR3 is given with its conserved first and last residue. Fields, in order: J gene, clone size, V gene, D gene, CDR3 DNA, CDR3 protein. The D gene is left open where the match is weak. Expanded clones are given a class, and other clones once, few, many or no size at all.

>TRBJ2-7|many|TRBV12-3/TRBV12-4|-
TGTGCCAGCAGTTTATCTTCGACAGGGAGGTACGAGCAGTACTTC
CASSLSSTGRYEQYF
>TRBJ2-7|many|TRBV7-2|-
TGTGCCAGCAGCTTAGACGGGGGCCGTTCCTACGAGCAGTACTTC
CASSLDGGRSYEQYF
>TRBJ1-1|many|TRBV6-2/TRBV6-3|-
TGTGCCAGCAGTTACTCGAATTGGGTAAGGGAAACTGAAGCTTTCTTT
CASSYSNWVRETEAFF
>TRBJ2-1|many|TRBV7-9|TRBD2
TGTGCCAGCAGCTTCGTAGCGGGAGCCGTCGATGAGCAGTTCTTC
CASSFVAGAVDEQFF
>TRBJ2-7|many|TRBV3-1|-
TGTGCCAGCAGCCAAGCGGGACCTGCCTACGAGCAGTACTTC
CASSQAGPAYEQYF
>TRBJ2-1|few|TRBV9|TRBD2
TGTGCCAGCAGCGTCGTAGAGGCGGGAGTATTAAATGAGCAGTTCTTC
CASSVVEAGVLNEQFF
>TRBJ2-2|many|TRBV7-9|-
TGTGCCAGCAACCCCGGTGGGTCGAACACCGGGGAGCTGTTTTTT
CASNPGGSNTGELFF
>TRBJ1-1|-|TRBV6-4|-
TGTGCCAGCAGGGTAACAGGGAGCTCGAACACTGAAGCTTTCTTT
CASRVTGSSNTEAFF
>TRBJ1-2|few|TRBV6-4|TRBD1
TGTGCCTTCCCCGACGGGACAGGTCCCGGAGGCTATGGCTACACCTTC
CAFPDGTGPGGYGYTF
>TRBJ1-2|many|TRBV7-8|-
TGTGCCAGCAGCCCCGTATCCCATGGGACAAGTGGCTACACCTTC
CASSPVSHGTSGYTF
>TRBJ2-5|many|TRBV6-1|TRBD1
TGTGCCAGCATTTCTCGGGACAGGGGGCGATCAGATCCCAAAGAGACCCAGTACTTC
CASISRDRGRSDPKETQYF
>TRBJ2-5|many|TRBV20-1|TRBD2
TGCAGTGCTGGCCGACTAGCGGGACAAGAGACCCAGTACTTC
CSAGRLAGQETQYF
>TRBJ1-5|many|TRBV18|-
TGTGCCAGCTCAGCCCAAATTAATCAGCCCCAGCATTTT
CASSAQINQPQHF
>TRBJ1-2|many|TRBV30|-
TGTGCCTGGAGTGTGGCATCGGCCTACACCTTC
CAWSVASAYTF
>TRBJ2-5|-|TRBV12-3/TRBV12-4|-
TGTGCCAGCAGCCCCGGGACTACCAGGGGGGGAGAGACCCAGTACTTC
CASSPGTTRGGETQYF
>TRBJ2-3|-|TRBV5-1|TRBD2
TGCGCCAGCAGCTTGGTACCCGCGGGAGCAGATACGCAGTATTTT
CASSLVPAGADTQYF
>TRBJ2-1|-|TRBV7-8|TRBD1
TGTGCCAGCAGCGCCTCCGGGACAGGGGTCGGCTATGAGCAGTTCTTC
CASSASGTGVGYEQFF
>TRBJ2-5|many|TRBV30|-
TGTGCCTGGAAAGCGTATCAAGAGACCCAGTACTTC
CAWKAYQETQYF
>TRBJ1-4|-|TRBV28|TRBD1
TGTGCCAGCACCTACAGGGGGAGGGTGGAAAAACTGTTTTTT
CASTYRGRVEKLFF
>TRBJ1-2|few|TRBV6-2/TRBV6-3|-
TGTGCCAGCAGTTACTCTCACAGGGATGGAGGATATGGCTACACCTTC
CASSYSHRDGGYGYTF
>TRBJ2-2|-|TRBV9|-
TGTGCCAGCATGGAAAGGAACACCGGGGAGCTGTTTTTT
CASMERNTGELFF
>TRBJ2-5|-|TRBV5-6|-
TGTGCCAGCGCGGTTCAGGTAGGAGAGACCCAGTACTTC
CASAVQVGETQYF
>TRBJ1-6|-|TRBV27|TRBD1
TGTGCCAGCAGTTTCCACAGGGGAAATTCACCCCTCCACTTT
CASSFHRGNSPLHF
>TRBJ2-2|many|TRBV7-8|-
TGTGCCAGCAGCCCCACTAGTCGTTTGGGGTCGGGGGAGCTGTTTTTT
CASSPTSRLGSGELFF
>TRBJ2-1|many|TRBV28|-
TGTGCCAGCAGCTCTCCGAACGAGAAGGGGGATGAGCAGTTCTTC
CASSSPNEKGDEQFF
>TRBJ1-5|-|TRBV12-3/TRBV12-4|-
TGTGCCAGCAGTTTTGACGAACAGCCCCAGCATTTT
CASSFDEQPQHF
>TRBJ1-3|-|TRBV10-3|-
TGTGCCATCAGTGCGAGCACCTCAAGAGGAAACACCATATATTTT
CAISASTSRGNTIYF
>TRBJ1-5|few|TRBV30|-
TGTGCCTGGAGGATGAAGGGCAATCAGCCCCAGCATTTT
CAWRMKGNQPQHF
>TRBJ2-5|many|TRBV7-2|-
TGTGCCAGCAGCCAGATAGGGGGGACCTCCCAAGAGACCCAGTACTTC
CASSQIGGTSQETQYF
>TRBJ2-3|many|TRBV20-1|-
TGCAGTGCTAGAGATTCCGTTGGTCCCACAGATACGCAGTATTTT
CSARDSVGPTDTQYF
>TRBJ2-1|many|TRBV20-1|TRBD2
TGCAGTGCTAGAGGAACTAGCGGGAGTAGGTACAATGAGCAGTTCTTC
CSARGTSGSRYNEQFF
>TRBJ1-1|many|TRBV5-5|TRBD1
TGTGCCAGCAGCTTTTCGGACAGGGTATCGACTGAAGCTTTCTTT
CASSFSDRVSTEAFF
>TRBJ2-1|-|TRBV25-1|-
TGTGCCAGCAGTGGCGACCGCCACTCCTACAATGAGCAGTTCTTC
CASSGDRHSYNEQFF
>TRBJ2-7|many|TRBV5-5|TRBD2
TGTGCCAGCAGCTGGACTAGCGGGGCCTCCTACGAGCAGTACTTC
CASSWTSGASYEQYF
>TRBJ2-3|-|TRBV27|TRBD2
TGTGCCAGTTCTAGCGGGAGGGATACGCAGTATTTT
CASSSGRDTQYF
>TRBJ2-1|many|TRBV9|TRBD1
TGTGCCAGCAGCGTAGGGGGGACAGGGGGAATGAATGAGCAGTTCTTC
CASSVGGTGGMNEQFF
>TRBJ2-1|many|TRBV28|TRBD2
TGTGCCAGCAGCCAAGCGGGAGGCCCTGCAGGGAATGAGCAGTTCTTC
CASSQAGGPAGNEQFF
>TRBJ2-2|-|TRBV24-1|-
TGTGCCACCGCGGAGTACACCGGGGAGCTGTTTTTT
CATAEYTGELFF
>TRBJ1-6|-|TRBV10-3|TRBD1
TGTGCCATCAGTGAGTCGGGACAGAATAATTCACCCCTCCACTTT
CAISESGQNNSPLHF
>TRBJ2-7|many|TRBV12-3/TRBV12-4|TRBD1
TGTGCCAGCAGAGCCGGGACAGAGTACGAGCAGTACTTC
CASRAGTEYEQYF
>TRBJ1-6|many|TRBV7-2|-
TGTGCCAGCAGCTTAGAGGGGTTCTATAATTCACCCCTCCACTTT
CASSLEGFYNSPLHF
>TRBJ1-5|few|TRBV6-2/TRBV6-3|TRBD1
TGTGCCACCGCGGACAGGGGCCATCAGCCCCAGCATTTT
CATADRGHQPQHF